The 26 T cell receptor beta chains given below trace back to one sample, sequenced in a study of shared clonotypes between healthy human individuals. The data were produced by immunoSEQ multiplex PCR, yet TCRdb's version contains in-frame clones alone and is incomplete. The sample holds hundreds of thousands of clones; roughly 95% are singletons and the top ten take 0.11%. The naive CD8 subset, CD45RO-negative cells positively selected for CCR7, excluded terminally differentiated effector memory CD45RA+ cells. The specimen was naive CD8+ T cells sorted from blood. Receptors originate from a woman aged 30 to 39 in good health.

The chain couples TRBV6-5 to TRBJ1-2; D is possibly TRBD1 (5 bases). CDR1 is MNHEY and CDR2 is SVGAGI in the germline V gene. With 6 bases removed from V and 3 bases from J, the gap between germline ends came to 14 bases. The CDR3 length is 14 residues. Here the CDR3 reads CASSKTETHYGYTF. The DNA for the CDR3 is TGTGCCAGCAGCAAGACAGAGACCCACTATGGCTACACCTTC.

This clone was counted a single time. The DNA for the CDR3 is TGTGCCAGCAGCCCGGGACTATACAATGAGCAGTTCTTC. This translates into CASSPGLYNEQFF. The chain employs TRBV6-5 and TRBJ2-1; TRBD2 aligns across 7 bases. With V trimmed by 6 bases and J by 4 bases, 3 bases remained unmatched. CDR1 is MNHEY, CDR2 SVGAGI, per germline. This CDR3 is built from 13 residues.

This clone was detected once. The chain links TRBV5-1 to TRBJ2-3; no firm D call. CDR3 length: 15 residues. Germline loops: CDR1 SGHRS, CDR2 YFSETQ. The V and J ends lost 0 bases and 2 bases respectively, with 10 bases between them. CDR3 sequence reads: CASSLETSFTDTQYF. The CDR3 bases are TGCGCCAGCAGCTTGGAGACGTCTTTCACAGATACGCAGTATTTT. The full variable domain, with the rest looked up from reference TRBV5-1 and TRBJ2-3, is KAGVTQTPRYLIKTRGQQVTLSCSPISGHRSVSWYQQTPGQGLQFLFEYFSETQRNKGNFPGRFSGRQFSNSRSEMNVSTLELGDSALYLCASSLETSFTDTQYFGPGTRLTVL.

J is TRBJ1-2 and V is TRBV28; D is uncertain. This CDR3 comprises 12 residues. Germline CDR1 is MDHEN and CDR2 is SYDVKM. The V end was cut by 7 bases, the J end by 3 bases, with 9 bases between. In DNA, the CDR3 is TGTGCCAGCAATGGCGGTTACTATGGCTACACCTTC. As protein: CASNGGYYGYTF.

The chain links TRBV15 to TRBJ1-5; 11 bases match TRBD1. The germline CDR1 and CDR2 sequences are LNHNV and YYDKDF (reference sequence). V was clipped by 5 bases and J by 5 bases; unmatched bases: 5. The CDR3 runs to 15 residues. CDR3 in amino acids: CATSGQGASYQPQHF. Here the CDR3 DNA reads TGTGCCACCAGCGGACAGGGGGCAAGTTATCAGCCCCAGCATTTT.

CDR3: CAISESTGPQGDLVSYNEQFF. CDR3 coding DNA: TGTGCCATCAGTGAGTCGACCGGGCCACAGGGAGACCTTGTTTCCTACAATGAGCAGTTCTTC. The rearrangement uses TRBV10-3 and TRBJ2-1, with a weak D call TRBD1 (6 bases). The V and J ends lost 0 bases and 1 base respectively, with 25 bases between them. CDR1 is ENHRY, CDR2 SYGVKD, per germline. The CDR3 has 21 residues.

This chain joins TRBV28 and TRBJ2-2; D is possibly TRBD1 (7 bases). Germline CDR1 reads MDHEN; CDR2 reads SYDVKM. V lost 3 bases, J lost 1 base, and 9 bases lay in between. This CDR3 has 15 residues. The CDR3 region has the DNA TGTGCCAGCAGTTTGCGGGACAGGAACACCGGGGAGCTGTTTTTT. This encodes CASSLRDRNTGELFF.

CDR3 region: CASSFERRPSNEKLFF. CDR3 bases: TGCGCCAGCAGCTTTGAAAGACGACCGTCTAATGAAAAACTGTTTTTT. J is TRBJ1-4 and V is TRBV5-1; D ambiguous. Trimming left V 2 bases short and J 3 bases short, with 14 bases between. Per germline, CDR1 SGHRS and CDR2 YFSETQ. This CDR3 has 16 amino acids.

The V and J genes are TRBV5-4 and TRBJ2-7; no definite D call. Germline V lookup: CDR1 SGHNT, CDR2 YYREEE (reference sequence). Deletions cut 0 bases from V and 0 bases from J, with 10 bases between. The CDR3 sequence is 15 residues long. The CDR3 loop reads CASSLDGESSYEQYF. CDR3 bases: TGTGCCAGCAGCTTGGACGGCGAGAGCTCCTACGAGCAGTACTTC. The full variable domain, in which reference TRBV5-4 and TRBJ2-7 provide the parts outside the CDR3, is ETGVTQSPTHLIKTRGQQVTLRCSSQSGHNTVSWYQQALGQGPQFIFQYYREEENGRGNFPPRFSGLQFPNYSSELNVNALELDDSALYLCASSLDGESSYEQYFGPGTRLTVT.

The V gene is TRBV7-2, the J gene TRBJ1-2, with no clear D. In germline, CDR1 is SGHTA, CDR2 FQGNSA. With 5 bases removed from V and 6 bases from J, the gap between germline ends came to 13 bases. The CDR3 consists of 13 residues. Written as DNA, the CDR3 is TGTGCCAGCAGCCCCCTTGGGGTTAATGGCTACACCTTC. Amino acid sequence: CASSPLGVNGYTF.

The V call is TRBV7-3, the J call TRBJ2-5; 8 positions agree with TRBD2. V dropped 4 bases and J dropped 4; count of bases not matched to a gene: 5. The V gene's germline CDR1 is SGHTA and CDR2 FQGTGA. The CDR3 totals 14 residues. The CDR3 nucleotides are TGTGCCAGCAGCTCTCCGGGACTAGGAGAGACCCAGTACTTC. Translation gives CASSSPGLGETQYF.

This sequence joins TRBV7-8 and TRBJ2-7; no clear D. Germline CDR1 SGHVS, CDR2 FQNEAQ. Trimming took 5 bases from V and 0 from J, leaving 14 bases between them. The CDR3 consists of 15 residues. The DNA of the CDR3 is TGTGCCAGCAGCAGCTCAGGCTCGAGCTCCTACGAGCAGTACTTC. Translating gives CASSSSGSSSYEQYF.

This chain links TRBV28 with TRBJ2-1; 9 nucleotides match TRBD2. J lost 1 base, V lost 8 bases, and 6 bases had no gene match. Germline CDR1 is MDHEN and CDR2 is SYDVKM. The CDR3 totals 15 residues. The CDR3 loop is CASLSGRLSYNEQFF. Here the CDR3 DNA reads TGTGCCAGCCTGAGCGGGAGGCTATCCTACAATGAGCAGTTCTTC.

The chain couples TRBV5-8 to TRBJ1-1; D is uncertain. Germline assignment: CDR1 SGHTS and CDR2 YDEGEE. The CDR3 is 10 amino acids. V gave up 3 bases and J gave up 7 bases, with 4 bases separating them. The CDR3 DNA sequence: TGTGCCAGCAGCTCTATTGAAGCTTTCTTT. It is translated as CASSSIEAFF.

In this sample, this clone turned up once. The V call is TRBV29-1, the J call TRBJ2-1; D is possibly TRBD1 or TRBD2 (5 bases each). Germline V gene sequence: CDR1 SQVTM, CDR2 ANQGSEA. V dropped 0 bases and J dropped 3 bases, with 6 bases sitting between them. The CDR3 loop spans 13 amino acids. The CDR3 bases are TGCAGCGTTGAAGAGGGACGCTACAATGAGCAGTTCTTC. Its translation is CSVEEGRYNEQFF.

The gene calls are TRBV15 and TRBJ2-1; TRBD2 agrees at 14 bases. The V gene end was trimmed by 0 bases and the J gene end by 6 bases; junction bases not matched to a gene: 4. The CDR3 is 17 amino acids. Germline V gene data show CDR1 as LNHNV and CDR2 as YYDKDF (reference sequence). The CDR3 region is CATSRDVTSGRGNEQFF. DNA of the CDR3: TGTGCCACCAGCAGAGATGTGACTAGCGGGAGGGGCAATGAGCAGTTCTTC. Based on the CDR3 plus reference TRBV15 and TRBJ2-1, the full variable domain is DAMVIQNPRYQVTQFGKPVTLSCSQTLNHNVMYWYQQKSSQAPKLLFHYYDKDFNNEADTPDNFQSRRPNTSFCFLDIRSPGLGDTAMYLCATSRDVTSGRGNEQFFGPGTRLTVL.

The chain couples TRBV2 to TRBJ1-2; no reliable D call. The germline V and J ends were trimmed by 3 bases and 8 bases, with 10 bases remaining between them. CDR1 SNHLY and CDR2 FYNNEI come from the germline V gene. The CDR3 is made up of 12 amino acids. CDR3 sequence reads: CASSDWPGGYTF. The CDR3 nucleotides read TGTGCCAGCAGTGACTGGCCCGGAGGCTACACCTTC. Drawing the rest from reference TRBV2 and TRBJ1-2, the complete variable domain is EPEVTQTPSHQVTQMGQEVILRCVPISNHLYFYWYRQILGQKVEFLVSFYNNEISEKSEIFDDQFSVERPDGSNFTLKIRSTKLEDSAMYFCASSDWPGGYTFGSGTRLTVV.

CDR3 loop: CASSDAGGNEQFF. DNA for the CDR3: TGTGCCAGCAGCGACGCAGGGGGCAATGAGCAGTTCTTC. The chain carries TRBV11-2 and TRBJ2-1; 7 bases fit TRBD1. The V gene's germline CDR1 is SGHAT and CDR2 FQNNGV. Unmatched junction bases numbered 4, after V lost 5 bases and J lost 6 bases. CDR3 length: 13 residues.

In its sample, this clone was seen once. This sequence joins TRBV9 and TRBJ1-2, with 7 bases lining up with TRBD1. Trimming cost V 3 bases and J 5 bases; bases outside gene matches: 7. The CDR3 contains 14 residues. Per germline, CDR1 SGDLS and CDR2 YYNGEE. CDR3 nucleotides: TGTGCCAGCAGCGAATCGCAGGGGGGATATGGCTACACCTTC. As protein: CASSESQGGYGYTF.

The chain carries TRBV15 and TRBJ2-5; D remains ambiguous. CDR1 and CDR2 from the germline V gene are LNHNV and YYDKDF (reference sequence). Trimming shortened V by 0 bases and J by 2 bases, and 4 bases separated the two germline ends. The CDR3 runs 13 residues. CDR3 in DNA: TGTGCCACCAGCAGAGACAGGCAAGAGACCCAGTACTTC. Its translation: CATSRDRQETQYF.

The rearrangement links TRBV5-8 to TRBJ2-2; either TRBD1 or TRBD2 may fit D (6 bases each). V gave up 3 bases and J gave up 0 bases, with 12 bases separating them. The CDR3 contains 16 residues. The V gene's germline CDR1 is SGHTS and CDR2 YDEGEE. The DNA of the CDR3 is TGTGCCAGCAGCTCATACAGGGAGGCGAACACCGGGGAGCTGTTTTTT. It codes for CASSSYREANTGELFF.

The CDR3 region has the DNA TGTGCCAGCAGCGACCAGAGGAGCTCCTCTGGGGCCAACGTCCTGACTTTC. Residues: CASSDQRSSSGANVLTF. The chain combines TRBV9 with TRBJ2-6; D not resolved. From germline, CDR1 is SGDLS and CDR2 YYNGEE. This CDR3 has 17 residues. The ends were cut back, 3 bases at V and 0 bases at J, with 13 bases in the middle. Full variable domain (outside the CDR3, taken from reference TRBV9 and TRBJ2-6): DSGVTQTPKHLITATGQRVTLRCSPRSGDLSVYWYQQSLDQGLQFLIQYYNGEERAKGNILERFSAQQFPDLHSELNLSSLELGDSALYFCASSDQRSSSGANVLTFGAGSRLTVL.

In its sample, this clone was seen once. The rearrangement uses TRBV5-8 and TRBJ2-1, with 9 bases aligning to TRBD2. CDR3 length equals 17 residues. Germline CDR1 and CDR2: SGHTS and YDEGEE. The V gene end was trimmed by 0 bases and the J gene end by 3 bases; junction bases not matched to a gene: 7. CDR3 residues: CASSLGASGTLYNEQFF. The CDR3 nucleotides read TGTGCCAGCAGCTTGGGGGCTAGCGGGACCCTCTACAATGAGCAGTTCTTC.

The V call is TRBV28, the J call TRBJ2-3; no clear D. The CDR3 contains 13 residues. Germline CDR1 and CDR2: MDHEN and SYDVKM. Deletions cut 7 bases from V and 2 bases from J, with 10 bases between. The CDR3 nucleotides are TGTGCCAGCACCCACGGAGCCACAGATACGCAGTATTTT. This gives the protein CASTHGATDTQYF.

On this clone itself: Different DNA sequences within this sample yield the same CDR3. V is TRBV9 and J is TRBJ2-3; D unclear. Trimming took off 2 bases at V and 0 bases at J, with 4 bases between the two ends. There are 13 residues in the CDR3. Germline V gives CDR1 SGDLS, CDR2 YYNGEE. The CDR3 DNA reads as TGTGCCAGCAGCGTGTTAAGCACAGATACGCAGTATTTT. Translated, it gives CASSVLSTDTQYF.

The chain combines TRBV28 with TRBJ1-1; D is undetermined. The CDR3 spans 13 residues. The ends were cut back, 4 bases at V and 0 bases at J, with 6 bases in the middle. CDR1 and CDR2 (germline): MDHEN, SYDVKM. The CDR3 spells CASSSALNTEAFF. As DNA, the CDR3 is TGTGCCAGCAGTTCAGCCCTGAACACTGAAGCTTTCTTT.